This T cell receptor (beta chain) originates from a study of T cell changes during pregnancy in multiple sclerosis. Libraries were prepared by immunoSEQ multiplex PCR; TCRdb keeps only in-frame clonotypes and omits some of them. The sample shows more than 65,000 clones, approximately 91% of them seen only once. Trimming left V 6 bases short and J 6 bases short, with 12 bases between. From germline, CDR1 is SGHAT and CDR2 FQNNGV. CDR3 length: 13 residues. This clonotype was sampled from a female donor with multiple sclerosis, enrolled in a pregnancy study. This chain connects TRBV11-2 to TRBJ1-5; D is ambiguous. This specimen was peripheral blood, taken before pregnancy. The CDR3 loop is CASSTIEAQPQHF. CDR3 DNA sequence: TGTGCCAGCAGTACTATAGAGGCTCAGCCCCAGCATTTT.